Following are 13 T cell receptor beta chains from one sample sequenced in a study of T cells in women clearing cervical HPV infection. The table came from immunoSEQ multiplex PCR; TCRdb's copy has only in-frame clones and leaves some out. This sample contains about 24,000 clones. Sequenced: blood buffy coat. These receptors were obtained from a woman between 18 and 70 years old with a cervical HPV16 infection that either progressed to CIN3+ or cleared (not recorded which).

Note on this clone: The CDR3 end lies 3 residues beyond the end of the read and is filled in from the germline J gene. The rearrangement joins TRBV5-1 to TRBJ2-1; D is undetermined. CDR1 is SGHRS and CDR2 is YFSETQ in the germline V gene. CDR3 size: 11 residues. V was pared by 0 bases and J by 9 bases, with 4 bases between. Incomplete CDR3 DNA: TGCGCCAGCAGCTTGGTTCGTGAG. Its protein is CASSLVRE. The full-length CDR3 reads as CASSLVREQFF.

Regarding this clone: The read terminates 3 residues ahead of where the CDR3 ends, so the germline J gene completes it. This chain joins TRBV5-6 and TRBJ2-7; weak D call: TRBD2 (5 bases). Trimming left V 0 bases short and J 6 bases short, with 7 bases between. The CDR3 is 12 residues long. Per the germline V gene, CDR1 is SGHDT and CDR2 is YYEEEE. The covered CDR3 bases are TGTGCCAGCAGCTTGGACCGGGGCGAG. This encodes CASSLDRGE. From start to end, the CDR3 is CASSLDRGEQYF.

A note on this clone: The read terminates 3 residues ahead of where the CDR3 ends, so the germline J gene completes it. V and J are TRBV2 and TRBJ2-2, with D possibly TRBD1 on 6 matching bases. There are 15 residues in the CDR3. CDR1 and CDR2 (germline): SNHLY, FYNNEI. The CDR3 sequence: CASSETDSFNSPLFF. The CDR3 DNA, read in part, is TGTGCCAGCAGTGAAACGGACAGTTTTAATTCACCG.

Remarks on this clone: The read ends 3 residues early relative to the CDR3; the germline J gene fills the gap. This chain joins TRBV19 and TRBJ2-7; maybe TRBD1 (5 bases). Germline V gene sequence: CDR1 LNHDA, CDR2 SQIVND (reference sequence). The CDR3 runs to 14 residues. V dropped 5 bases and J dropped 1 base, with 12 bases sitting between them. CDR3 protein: CASSPRKGSYEQYF. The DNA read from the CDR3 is TGTGCCAGTAGTCCCCGAAAGGGGTCCTACGAG.

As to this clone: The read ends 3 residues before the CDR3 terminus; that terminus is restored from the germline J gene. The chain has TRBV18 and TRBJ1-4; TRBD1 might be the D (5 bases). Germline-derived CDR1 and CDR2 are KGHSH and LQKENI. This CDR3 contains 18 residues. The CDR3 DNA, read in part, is TGTGCCAGCTCACAGATTAGGGCCGGATTCTCTGGGGCCAACGTA. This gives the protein CASSQIRAGFSGANV. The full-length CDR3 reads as CASSQIRAGFSGANVLFF. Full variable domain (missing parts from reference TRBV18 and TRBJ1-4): NAGVMQNPRHLVRRRGQEARLRCSPMKGHSHVYWYRQLPEEGLKFMVYLQKENIIDESGMPKERFSAEFPKEGPSILRIQQVVRGDSAAYFCASSQIRAGFSGANVLFFGSGTQLSVL.

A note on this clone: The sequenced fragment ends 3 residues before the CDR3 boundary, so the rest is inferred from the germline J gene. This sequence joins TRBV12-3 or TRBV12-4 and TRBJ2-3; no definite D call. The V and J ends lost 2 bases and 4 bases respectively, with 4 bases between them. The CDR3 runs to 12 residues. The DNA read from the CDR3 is TGTGCCAGCAGTTTATTCTCAGATACG. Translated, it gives CASSLFSDT. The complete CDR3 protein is CASSLFSDTQYF.

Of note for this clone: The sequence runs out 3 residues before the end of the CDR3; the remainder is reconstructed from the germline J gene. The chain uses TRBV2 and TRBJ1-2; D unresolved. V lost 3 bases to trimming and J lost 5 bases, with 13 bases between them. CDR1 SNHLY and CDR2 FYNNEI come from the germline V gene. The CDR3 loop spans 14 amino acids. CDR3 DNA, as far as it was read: TGTGCCAGCAGTGAGAATAGGGCTGGGTATGGC. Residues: CASSENRAGYG. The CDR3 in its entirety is CASSENRAGYGYTF.

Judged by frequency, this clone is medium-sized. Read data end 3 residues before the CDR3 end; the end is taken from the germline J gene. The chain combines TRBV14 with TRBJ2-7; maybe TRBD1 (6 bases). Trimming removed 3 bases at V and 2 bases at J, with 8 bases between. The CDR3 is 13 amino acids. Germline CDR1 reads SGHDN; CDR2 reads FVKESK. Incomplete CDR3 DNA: TGTGCCAGCAGCCATAACAGGGCCTACGAG. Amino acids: CASSHNRAYE. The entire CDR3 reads CASSHNRAYEQYF.

The DNA read from the CDR3 is TGTGCCAGCAGCTTAAGTCCGGCCTACGAG. This codes for CASSLSPAYE. The CDR3 in full is CASSLSPAYEQYF. The gene calls are TRBV7-2 and TRBJ2-7, with D unclear. Coverage ceases 3 residues before the CDR3 finishes, and the germline J gene fills in the end. In germline, CDR1 is SGHTA, CDR2 FQGNSA. CDR3 length: 13 residues. V lost 2 bases and J 2 bases, leaving 7 bases between the germline ends.

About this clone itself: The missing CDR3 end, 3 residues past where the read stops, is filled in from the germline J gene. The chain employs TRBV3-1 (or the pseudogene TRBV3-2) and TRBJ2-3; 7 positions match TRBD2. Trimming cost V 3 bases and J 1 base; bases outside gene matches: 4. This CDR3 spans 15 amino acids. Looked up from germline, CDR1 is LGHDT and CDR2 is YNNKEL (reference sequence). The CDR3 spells CASSQGGSRTDTQYF. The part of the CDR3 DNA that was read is TGTGCCAGCAGCCAGGGCGGGAGTCGCACAGATACG.

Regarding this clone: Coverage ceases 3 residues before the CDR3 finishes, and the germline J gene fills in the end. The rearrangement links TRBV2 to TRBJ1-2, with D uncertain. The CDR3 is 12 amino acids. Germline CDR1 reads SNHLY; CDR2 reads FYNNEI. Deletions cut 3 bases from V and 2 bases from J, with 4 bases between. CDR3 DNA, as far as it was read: TGTGCCAGCAGTGAGGGCAACTATGGC. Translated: CASSEGNYG. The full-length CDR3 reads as CASSEGNYGYTF.

Incomplete CDR3 DNA: TGTGCCAGCTCACCCACCCCGACAGGGATTAATGAAAAA. Its translation: CASSPTPTGINEK. The complete CDR3 sequence is CASSPTPTGINEKLFF. This chain links TRBV18 with TRBJ1-4; TRBD1 aligns across 7 bases. Read coverage stops 3 residues before the CDR3 terminus; the germline J gene supplies the remainder. V shed 3 bases, J shed 4 bases, and the junction held 8 bases outside the gene matches. CDR1 and CDR2 (germline): KGHSH, LQKENI. The CDR3 loop spans 16 amino acids. The full variable domain, in which reference TRBV18 and TRBJ1-4 provide the parts outside the CDR3, is NAGVMQNPRHLVRRRGQEARLRCSPMKGHSHVYWYRQLPEEGLKFMVYLQKENIIDESGMPKERFSAEFPKEGPSILRIQQVVRGDSAAYFCASSPTPTGINEKLFFGSGTQLSVL.

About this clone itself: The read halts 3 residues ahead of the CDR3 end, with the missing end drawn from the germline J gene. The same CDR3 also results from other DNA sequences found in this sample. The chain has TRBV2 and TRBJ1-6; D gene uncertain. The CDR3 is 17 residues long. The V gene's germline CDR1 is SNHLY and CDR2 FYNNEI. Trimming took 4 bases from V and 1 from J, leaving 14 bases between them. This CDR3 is CASSAGRASSYNSPLHF. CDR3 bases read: TGTGCCAGCAGTGCTGGGCGGGCGAGTTCCTATAATTCACCC.